The TCR beta chain under discussion was sequenced for a study of Tregs in tolerant kidney transplant recipients. As to this clone: Its antigen is unknown.

The method was immunoSEQ multiplex PCR; TCRdb's version includes in-frame clones alone and lacks a portion of them. The sample lists roughly 10,000 clones, 91% seen once, with more than 5.5% in the top ten. CDR1 and CDR2 from the germline V gene are KGHSH and LQKENI. CDR3 length: 14 amino acids. The V and J ends lost 3 bases and 7 bases respectively, with 13 bases between them. V and J are TRBV18 and TRBJ1-5; perhaps TRBD1 as D (5 bases). The clonotype was recovered from a human patient who received a combined kidney and bone marrow transplant. Here the sequenced sample was Tregs from blood cultured with allogeneic cells, taken before the transplant. The CDR3 protein is CASSPSQGDQPQHF. CDR3 coding DNA: TGTGCCAGCTCACCGTCGCAGGGAGACCAGCCCCAGCATTTT.